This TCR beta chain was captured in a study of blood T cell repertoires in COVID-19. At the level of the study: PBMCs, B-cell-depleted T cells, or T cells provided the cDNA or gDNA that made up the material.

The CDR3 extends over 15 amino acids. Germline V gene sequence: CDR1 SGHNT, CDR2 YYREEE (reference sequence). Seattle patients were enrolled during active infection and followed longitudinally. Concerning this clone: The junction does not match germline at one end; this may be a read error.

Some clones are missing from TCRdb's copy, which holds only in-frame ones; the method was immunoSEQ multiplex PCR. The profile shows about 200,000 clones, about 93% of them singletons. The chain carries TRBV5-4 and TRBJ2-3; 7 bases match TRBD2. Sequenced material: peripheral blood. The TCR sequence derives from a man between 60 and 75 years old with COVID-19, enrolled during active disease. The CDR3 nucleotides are TGTGCCAGCTGGGGACCTAGCGGTCCCACAGGTACGCAGTATTTT. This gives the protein CASWGPSGPTGTQYF.